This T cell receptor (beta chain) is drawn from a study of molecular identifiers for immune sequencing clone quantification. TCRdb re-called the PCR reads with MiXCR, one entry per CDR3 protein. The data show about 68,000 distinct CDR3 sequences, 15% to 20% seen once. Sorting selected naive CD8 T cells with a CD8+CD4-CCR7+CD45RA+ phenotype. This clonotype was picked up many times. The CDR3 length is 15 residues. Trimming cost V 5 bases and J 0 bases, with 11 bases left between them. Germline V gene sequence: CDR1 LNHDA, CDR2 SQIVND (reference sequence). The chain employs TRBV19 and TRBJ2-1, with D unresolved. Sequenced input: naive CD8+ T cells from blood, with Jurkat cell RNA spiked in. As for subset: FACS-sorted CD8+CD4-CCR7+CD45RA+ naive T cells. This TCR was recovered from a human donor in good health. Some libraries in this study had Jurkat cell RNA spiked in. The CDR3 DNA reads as TGTGCCAGTAGTCCTCTGGCTAGCTCCTACAATGAGCAGTTCTTC. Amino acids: CASSPLASSYNEQFF.